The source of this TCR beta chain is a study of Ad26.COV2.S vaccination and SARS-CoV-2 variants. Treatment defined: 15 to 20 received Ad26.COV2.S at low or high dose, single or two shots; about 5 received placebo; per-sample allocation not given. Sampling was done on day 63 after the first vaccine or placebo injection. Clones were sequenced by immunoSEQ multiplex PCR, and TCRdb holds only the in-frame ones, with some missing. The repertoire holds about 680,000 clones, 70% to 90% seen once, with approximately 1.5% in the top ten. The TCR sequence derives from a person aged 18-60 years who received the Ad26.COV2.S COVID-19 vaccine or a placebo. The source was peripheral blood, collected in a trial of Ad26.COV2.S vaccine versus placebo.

CDR3 sequence (DNA): TGTGCCAGCAGTCCCCCCACGGTCCGTCAGCCCCAGCATTTT. This codes for CASSPPTVRQPQHF. The chain employs TRBV6-2 or TRBV6-3 and TRBJ1-5, with D uncertain. Germline-derived CDR1 and CDR2 are MNHEY and SVGEGT. There are 14 residues in the CDR3. The V end was cut by 5 bases, the J end by 6 bases, with 14 bases between.